These 12 T cell receptor beta chains came from one sample sequenced in a study of graft-versus-host responses after intestinal transplantation. No antigen has been identified for these receptors. The method was immunoSEQ multiplex PCR; TCRdb's version includes in-frame clones alone and lacks a portion of them. The sample consists of 70,000 to 95,000 clones, about 93% of them appearing once. The material was unstimulated CD8+ T cells sorted from spleen or lymph node cells, obtained before transplant. These receptors were obtained from a human donor who was the organ donor for an intestinal transplant.

The V call is TRBV11-2, the J call TRBJ1-1, with a possible D match to TRBD1 (6 bases). Germline loops: CDR1 SGHAT, CDR2 FQNNGV. The length of the CDR3 is 15 residues. Trimming took 2 bases from V and 6 from J, leaving 16 bases between them. CDR3 in DNA: TGTGCCAGCAGCTTATTGGGGACAAGTCAATCTGAAGCTTTCTTT. It is translated as CASSLLGTSQSEAFF.

V usage is TRBV27 and J usage is TRBJ2-2; no firm D call. The germline gives CDR1 MNHEY, CDR2 SMNVEV (reference sequence). Trimming stripped 4 bases from V and 6 bases from J, with 12 bases between. This CDR3 is built from 14 residues. In nucleotides, the CDR3 is TGTGCCAGCAGTTATTCCGCGTCCGCCGGGGAGCTGTTTTTT. Translated: CASSYSASAGELFF.

V and J are TRBV5-1 and TRBJ2-7, with 7 positions matching TRBD1. CDR1 is SGHRS, CDR2 YFSETQ, per germline. The CDR3 contains 13 residues. Trimming took 4 bases from V and 1 from J; bases not matched to a gene: 2. DNA for the CDR3: TGCGCCAGCAGCCCGACAGGGTCCTACGAGCAGTACTTC. Translation gives CASSPTGSYEQYF.

This chain links TRBV19 with TRBJ2-7, with D unresolved. The CDR3 has 13 amino acids. V lost 1 base and J 1 base, leaving 5 bases between the germline ends. CDR1 is LNHDA and CDR2 is SQIVND in the germline V gene (reference sequence). Here the CDR3 DNA reads TGTGCCAGTAGTATAGGGCCGTCCTACGAGCAGTACTTC. This translates into CASSIGPSYEQYF.

The CDR3 DNA reads as TGTGCCAGCAGTTTTGCCGGACAGGCCCGGTACGAGCAGTACTTC. Protein sequence: CASSFAGQARYEQYF. The chain joins TRBV27 to TRBJ2-7, with 7 bases lining up with TRBD1. This CDR3 comprises 15 residues. Germline V gives CDR1 MNHEY, CDR2 SMNVEV (reference sequence). Trimming cost V 3 bases and J 4 bases; bases outside gene matches: 9.

The V call is TRBV2, the J call TRBJ2-1; D is uncertain. V was clipped by 4 bases and J by 2 bases, with 6 bases between them. The CDR3 contains 13 residues. Germline values: CDR1 SNHLY, CDR2 FYNNEI. CDR3: CASSVTTYNEQFF. CDR3 DNA sequence: TGTGCCAGCAGTGTTACAACCTACAATGAGCAGTTCTTC.

The chain combines TRBV7-2 with TRBJ2-1, with D possibly matching TRBD2 (5 bases). Germline assignment: CDR1 SGHTA and CDR2 FQGNSA. The CDR3 length is 18 residues. Trimming cost V 3 bases and J 3 bases, with 21 bases left between them. The CDR3 is CASSFGRPYSGFYNEQFF. The CDR3 DNA reads TGTGCCAGCAGCTTTGGGCGACCCTACTCGGGATTCTACAATGAGCAGTTCTTC.

The rearrangement links TRBV6-1 to TRBJ2-7, with a possible D match to TRBD1 (6 bases). CDR1 MNHNS and CDR2 SASEGT come from the germline V gene. The CDR3 is 15 amino acids. Trimming removed 4 bases at V and 2 bases at J, with 15 bases between. CDR3 DNA: TGTGCCAGCAGTGCCGGGACACAGGGAACCTACGAGCAGTACTTC. Translating it yields CASSAGTQGTYEQYF.

V usage is TRBV4-1 and J usage is TRBJ1-1, with 8 bases aligning to TRBD1. The CDR3 totals 14 residues. In germline, CDR1 is MGHRA, CDR2 YSYEKL. V lost 1 base to trimming and J lost 5 bases; unmatched junction nucleotides: 3. CDR3: CASSQGQGKTEAFF. CDR3 DNA sequence: TGCGCCAGCAGCCAAGGACAGGGGAAAACTGAAGCTTTCTTT.

V and J are TRBV7-9 and TRBJ2-7; possibly TRBD1 for D (6 bases). The CDR3 totals 15 residues. V lost 4 bases to trimming and J lost 2 bases, with 15 bases between them. Looked up from germline, CDR1 is SEHNR and CDR2 is FQNEAQ (reference sequence). CDR3 protein: CASSSTGTHPYEQYF. CDR3 DNA: TGTGCCAGCAGCTCTACCGGGACACATCCCTACGAGCAGTACTTC.

This chain connects TRBV2 to TRBJ2-7; TRBD2 is a possible D gene (6 bases). Germline loops: CDR1 SNHLY, CDR2 FYNNEI. The CDR3 is made up of 19 amino acids. Trimming stripped 7 bases from V and 0 bases from J, with 28 bases between. CDR3 coding DNA: TGTGCCAGCAATTCGATCCCGGGACTTTATTATCCGTTCTCCTACGAGCAGTACTTC. It encodes CASNSIPGLYYPFSYEQYF.

The chain uses TRBV27 and TRBJ1-1, with D unclear. V was trimmed by 8 bases and J by 1 base, leaving 14 bases between them. The CDR3 is 14 amino acids. CDR1 is MNHEY, CDR2 SMNVEV, per germline (reference sequence). CDR3 sequence reads: CASGPIDGNTEAFF. The CDR3 bases are TGTGCCAGCGGGCCAATAGACGGGAACACTGAAGCTTTCTTT.